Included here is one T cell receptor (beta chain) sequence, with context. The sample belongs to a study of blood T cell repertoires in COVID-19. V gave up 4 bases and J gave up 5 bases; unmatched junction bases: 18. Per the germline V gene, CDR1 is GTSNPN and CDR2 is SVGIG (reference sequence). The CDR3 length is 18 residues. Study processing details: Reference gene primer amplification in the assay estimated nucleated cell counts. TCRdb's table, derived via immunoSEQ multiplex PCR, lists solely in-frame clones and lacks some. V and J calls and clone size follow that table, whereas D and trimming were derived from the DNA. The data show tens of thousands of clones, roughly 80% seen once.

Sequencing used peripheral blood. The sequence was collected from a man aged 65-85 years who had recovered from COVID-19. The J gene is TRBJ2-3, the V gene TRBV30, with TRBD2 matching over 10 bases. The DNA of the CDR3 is TGTGCCTGGACGGCGGTATGGAAGCGGGAGGGCCGTGGAGATACGCAGTATTTT. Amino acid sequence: CAWTAVWKREGRGDTQYF.